The source of this T cell receptor (beta chain) is a study of cytomegalovirus exposure and HLA in healthy donors. Per the germline V gene, CDR1 is MNHEY and CDR2 is SMNVEV (reference sequence). The CDR3 is 15 residues long. V was clipped by 6 bases and J by 0 bases; unmatched bases: 3. The PCR was carried out with 60 Vbeta primers and 13 Jbeta primers. Profiled with immunoSEQ multiplex PCR; TCRdb holds only in-frame clones, not every one. The sample carries about 140,000 clones, roughly 80% recorded once. This clone was picked up one time. This receptor was obtained from a boy aged 2-15 years in good health and CMV-seronegative. The rearrangement links TRBV27 to TRBJ2-1, with 9 nucleotides matching TRBD2. The sample was PBMCs. The CDR3 DNA sequence: TGTGCCAGCAGAAAAGCGGGGGGCTCCTACAATGAGCAGTTCTTC. Residues: CASRKAGGSYNEQFF.